The TCR beta chain described here comes from a study of CD8+ T cells in alopecia areata. The wider study: Treatment comprised oral tofacitinib, 5 to 10 mg twice daily, in treated patients.

Concerning this clone itself: The antigen remains undetermined.

The treatment is: oral pan-JAK inhibitor, 5-10 mg twice daily. Study-wide results and limits: TCRs were shared less clearly across patients than in mice, possibly for HLA-related reasons.

The V end was cut by 1 base, the J end by 3 bases, with 5 bases between. Germline CDR1 and CDR2: SGHDT and YYEEEE. CDR3 length: 12 residues. RNA extraction was followed by reverse transcription into cDNA, which acted as the sequencing template. This table comes from immunoSEQ multiplex PCR, and its TCRdb copy is limited to in-frame clones, with some not included. The sample has some 180,000 clones, about 55% seen once. Source: CD8+ T cells sorted from blood, taken at week 24, from a patient treated with tofacitinib. The gene calls are TRBV5-6 and TRBJ2-7; D uncertain. The clonotype originates from a human donor with alopecia areata. Written as DNA, the CDR3 is TGTGCCAGCAGCTTGACGGACTACGAGCAGTACTTC. Its translation is CASSLTDYEQYF.